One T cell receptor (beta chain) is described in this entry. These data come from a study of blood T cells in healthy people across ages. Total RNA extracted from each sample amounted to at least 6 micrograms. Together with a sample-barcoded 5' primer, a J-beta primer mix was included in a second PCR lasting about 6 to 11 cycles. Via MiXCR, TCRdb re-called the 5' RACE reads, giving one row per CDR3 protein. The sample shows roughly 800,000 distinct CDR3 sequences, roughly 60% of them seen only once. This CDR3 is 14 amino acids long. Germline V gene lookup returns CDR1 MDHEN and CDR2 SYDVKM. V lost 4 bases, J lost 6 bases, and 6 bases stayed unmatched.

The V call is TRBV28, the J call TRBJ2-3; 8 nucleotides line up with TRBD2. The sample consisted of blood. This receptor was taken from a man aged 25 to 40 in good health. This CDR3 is CASSSSGRPDTQYF. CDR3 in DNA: TGTGCCAGCAGTTCCAGCGGGAGACCGGATACGCAGTATTTT.